This T cell receptor beta chain is from a study of blood T cell repertoires in COVID-19. Background on the study: T cells, B-cell-depleted T cells, or PBMCs provided the cDNA or gDNA that served as material.

Sequenced by immunoSEQ multiplex PCR; TCRdb stores in-frame clones only, minus some. The data show 270,000 or so clones, more than 80% seen once. Of note for this clone: Other DNA sequences within the sample encode an identical CDR3.

This CDR3 contains 13 residues. Germline values: CDR1 LNHDA, CDR2 SQIVND (reference sequence). Trimming stripped 5 bases from V and 2 bases from J, with 9 bases between. The clonotype originates from a woman in her twenties or thirties with active or convalescent COVID-19. Material for sequencing was peripheral blood. This chain connects TRBV19 to TRBJ1-1, with D uncertain. The CDR3, as DNA: TGTGCCAGTAGTCCGCGGGGTAACACTGAAGCTTTCTTT. This translates into CASSPRGNTEAFF.